This passage covers 27 T cell receptor beta chains from one sample sequenced in a study of blood T cell repertoires in COVID-19 (dated by TCRdb to between 2020 and 2021). Receptor libraries were prepared by the immunoSEQ multiplex PCR assay. TCRdb obtained this table from immuneACCESS and retained in-frame rearrangements with V and J assigned. These tables miss some clones; where compared with another copy, unresolved V genes account for less than half of the shortfall, and the remainder is unexplained. A total of roughly 100,000 clones appear in this sample, more than 90% of them only once. Of the sample, 3.5% to 4.5% is held by the ten largest clones. The sample was peripheral blood. Receptors originate from a man between 18 and 29 years old with acute or convalescent COVID-19.

The J gene is TRBJ1-5, the V gene TRBV2; 9 nucleotides line up with TRBD1. Per the germline V gene, CDR1 is SNHLY and CDR2 is FYNNEI. The CDR3 consists of 18 residues. V shed 3 bases, J shed 10 bases, and the junction held 19 bases outside the gene matches. The CDR3 nucleotides are TGTGCCAGCAGTGATCGGATATGGTGGAAACAGGGGGCCGATCCCCAGCATTTT. Amino acid sequence: CASSDRIWWKQGADPQHF.

The J gene is TRBJ2-7, the V gene TRBV6-2 or TRBV6-3, with TRBD2 identical over 7 bases. The CDR3 length is 16 residues. V trimming: 4 bases; J trimming: 6 bases; junction bases outside the gene matches: 15. Germline V gene lookup returns CDR1 MNHEY and CDR2 SVGEGT. The CDR3 DNA follows: TGTGCCAGCAGTTTCCCTGGGGCGGGGGTGGCTGGCGAGCAGTACTTC. Amino acids: CASSFPGAGVAGEQYF.

This rearrangement joins TRBV7-2 to TRBJ2-3; D remains unclear. V was cut by 3 bases and J by 2 bases, with 9 bases left in between. Germline CDR1 SGHTA, CDR2 FQGNSA. CDR3 length: 14 residues. CDR3 DNA: TGTGCCAGCAGCTTGGGCTCACACACAGATACGCAGTATTTT. It codes for CASSLGSHTDTQYF.

V usage is TRBV12-3 or TRBV12-4 and J usage is TRBJ2-7; possibly TRBD1 for D (5 bases). V lost 2 bases and J 3 bases, leaving 8 bases between the germline ends. The CDR3 totals 13 residues. CDR3 sequence reads: CASSLWGRYEQYF. The CDR3 nucleotides read TGTGCCAGCAGTTTATGGGGCCGCTACGAGCAGTACTTC.

The genes are TRBV19 and TRBJ1-1; D uncertain. V lost 1 base to trimming and J lost 6 bases, with 15 bases between them. CDR1 is LNHDA and CDR2 is SQIVND in the germline V gene (reference sequence). This CDR3 comprises 15 residues. The chain's CDR3 is CASSIGSGLGAEAFF. DNA for the CDR3: TGTGCCAGTAGTATAGGATCGGGGTTAGGCGCTGAAGCTTTCTTT.

V usage is TRBV6-5 and J usage is TRBJ2-1, with D uncertain. The CDR3 loop spans 12 amino acids. Trimming shortened V by 8 bases and J by 9 bases, and 14 bases separated the two germline ends. Germline V gives CDR1 MNHEY, CDR2 SVGAGI. The CDR3: CASYHRSGEQFF. For the CDR3, the DNA is TGTGCCAGCTACCACCGTTCGGGTGAGCAGTTCTTC.

This chain connects TRBV6-2 or TRBV6-3 to TRBJ2-1, with D possibly being TRBD1 (5 bases). Per germline, CDR1 MNHEY and CDR2 SVGEGT. The ends were cut back, 5 bases at V and 8 bases at J, with 10 bases in the middle. This CDR3 spans 12 amino acids. The CDR3 region is CASSPRVDEQFF. CDR3 DNA sequence: TGTGCCAGCAGTCCCAGGGTCGATGAGCAGTTCTTC.

DNA of the CDR3: TGTGCCTGGAGTACTGCGGAAACCCTCTATGGCTACACCTTC. Translating gives CAWSTAETLYGYTF. The chain links TRBV30 to TRBJ1-2; no definite D call. V was trimmed by 2 bases and J by 4 bases, leaving 14 bases between them. Germline assignment: CDR1 GTSNPN and CDR2 SVGIG (reference sequence). The CDR3 loop spans 14 amino acids.

The V gene is TRBV2, the J gene TRBJ2-2; 10 bases map to TRBD2. The CDR3 is 17 amino acids. Germline CDR1 and CDR2: SNHLY and FYNNEI. J was trimmed by 6 bases and V by 3 bases; bases with no gene match: 10. The CDR3 region has the DNA TGTGCCAGCAGTGACCCGTACCTAGCGGGAGTCGCCGGGGAGCTGTTTTTT. It yields the protein CASSDPYLAGVAGELFF.

The V call is TRBV7-9, the J call TRBJ2-1, with TRBD2 identical over 8 bases. Germline values: CDR1 SEHNR, CDR2 FQNEAQ (reference sequence). V gave up 5 bases and J gave up 8 bases; unmatched junction bases: 20. The CDR3 runs to 18 residues. The chain's CDR3 is CASSPPRGTAGDGDEQFF. The CDR3 DNA reads TGTGCCAGCAGCCCACCTAGGGGCACAGCGGGAGACGGAGATGAGCAGTTCTTC. Full variable domain (missing parts from reference TRBV7-9 and TRBJ2-1): DTGVSQNPRHKITKRGQNVTFRCDPISEHNRLYWYRQTLGQGPEFLTYFQNEAQLEKSRLLSDRFSAERPKGSFSTLEIQRTEQGDSAMYLCASSPPRGTAGDGDEQFFGPGTRLTVL.

The chain is built from TRBV24-1 and TRBJ2-7; TRBD1 matches at 7 bases. The germline CDR1 and CDR2 sequences are KGHDR and SFDVKD. CDR3 length: 18 amino acids. Unmatched junction bases numbered 19, after V lost 6 bases and J lost 3 bases. The chain's CDR3 is CATSLKRGLDGLFYEQYF. The CDR3 DNA sequence: TGTGCCACCAGTCTCAAAAGGGGGCTCGACGGGCTATTCTACGAGCAGTACTTC.

This sequence joins TRBV28 and TRBJ1-6; 8 positions agree with TRBD1. From germline, CDR1 is MDHEN and CDR2 SYDVKM. There are 13 residues in the CDR3. The CDR3 loop is CVTLDRVGSPLHF. The CDR3 bases are TGTGTCACCCTGGACAGGGTAGGTTCACCCCTCCACTTT.

The chain employs TRBV2 and TRBJ2-2; 8 bases align to TRBD2. This CDR3 contains 14 residues. V shed 4 bases and J 7 bases; nucleotides not matched to a gene: 5. CDR1 and CDR2 (germline): SNHLY, FYNNEI. CDR3 in amino acids: CASSVRGEDGELFF. Written as DNA, the CDR3 is TGTGCCAGCAGTGTGCGGGGGGAAGACGGGGAGCTGTTTTTT. Full variable domain (rest looked up from reference TRBV2 and TRBJ2-2): EPEVTQTPSHQVTQMGQEVILRCVPISNHLYFYWYRQILGQKVEFLVSFYNNEISEKSEIFDDQFSVERPDGSNFTLKIRSTKLEDSAMYFCASSVRGEDGELFFGEGSRLTVL.

The chain uses TRBV5-1 and TRBJ1-2; TRBD1 matches at 9 bases. CDR3 length: 15 amino acids. V shed 4 bases and J 2 bases; nucleotides not matched to a gene: 6. Germline assignment: CDR1 SGHRS and CDR2 YFSETQ. CDR3 protein: CASSLWTGVNYGYTF. The CDR3 DNA reads as TGCGCCAGCAGCCTGTGGACAGGGGTAAACTATGGCTACACCTTC.

The rearrangement joins TRBV2 to TRBJ2-5; 7 bases fit TRBD2. The CDR3 is 13 amino acids. V gave up 7 bases and J gave up 9 bases; unmatched junction bases: 11. Germline V gene data show CDR1 as SNHLY and CDR2 as FYNNEI. The CDR3 reads CASIPSRGVAQYF. CDR3 nucleotide sequence: TGTGCCAGCATCCCTTCACGGGGGGTGGCCCAGTACTTC. The whole variable domain, filled in from reference TRBV2 and TRBJ2-5, reads EPEVTQTPSHQVTQMGQEVILRCVPISNHLYFYWYRQILGQKVEFLVSFYNNEISEKSEIFDDQFSVERPDGSNFTLKIRSTKLEDSAMYFCASIPSRGVAQYFGPGTRLLVL.

The chain has TRBV19 and TRBJ1-2; D uncertain. Germline V gene lookup returns CDR1 LNHDA and CDR2 SQIVND (reference sequence). The CDR3 covers 12 residues. V was clipped by 3 bases and J by 5 bases, with 7 bases between them. The CDR3 DNA is TGTGCCAGTAGTATGGGAGAATATGGCTACACCTTC. It yields the protein CASSMGEYGYTF.

The chain joins TRBV28 to TRBJ2-1; 10 bases fit TRBD2. The CDR3 has 15 amino acids. Trimming took 4 bases from V and 7 from J; bases not matched to a gene: 7. The germline V gene encodes CDR1 MDHEN and CDR2 SYDVKM. As DNA, the CDR3 is TGTGCCAGCAGTTCCTCGGGACTAGCGAAGAATGAGCAGTTCTTC. Translating gives CASSSSGLAKNEQFF.

The chain uses TRBV7-2 and TRBJ2-1; a weak D match, TRBD1 (6 bases). Germline values: CDR1 SGHTA, CDR2 FQGNSA. The CDR3 contains 14 residues. Trimming pared 6 bases from V and 3 bases from J, leaving 12 bases between. CDR3 in DNA: TGTGCCAGCAGGCCGGGACACAGCTACAATGAGCAGTTCTTC. Residues: CASRPGHSYNEQFF.

This clone was observed a single time. The J gene is TRBJ1-2, the V gene TRBV2, with 9 positions matching TRBD1. The CDR3 sequence is 15 residues long. In germline, CDR1 is SNHLY, CDR2 FYNNEI. The trim removed 5 bases at V and 2 bases at J, leaving 6 bases unmatched. The CDR3 DNA follows: TGTGCCAGCAGTACAGGGGGCGCCTTGAACTATGGCTACACCTTC. Its protein product is CASSTGGALNYGYTF.

J is TRBJ2-7 and V is TRBV5-1; TRBD2 might be the D (5 bases). CDR3 length: 17 amino acids. V was cut by 0 bases and J by 7 bases, with 23 bases left in between. Germline loops: CDR1 SGHRS, CDR2 YFSETQ. The CDR3: CASSLAAEDPLGGEQYF. The CDR3 DNA reads as TGCGCCAGCAGCTTGGCGGCGGAGGACCCACTTGGCGGGGAGCAGTACTTC.

The chain is built from TRBV9 and TRBJ2-2; unclear D gene. Trimming shortened V by 1 base and J by 4 bases, and 8 bases separated the two germline ends. Germline CDR1 is SGDLS and CDR2 is YYNGEE. The CDR3 is 14 residues long. The CDR3 spells CASSVKISTGELFF. The CDR3 bases are TGTGCCAGCAGCGTAAAAATCAGCACCGGGGAGCTGTTTTTT.

This clone turned up a few times. This rearrangement joins TRBV3-1 (or the pseudogene TRBV3-2) to TRBJ2-7; D not certain. This CDR3 is 12 amino acids long. The ends were cut back, 4 bases at V and 2 bases at J, with 6 bases in the middle. Germline V gene lookup returns CDR1 LGHDT and CDR2 YNNKEL (reference sequence). This CDR3 reads CASSRNTYEQYF. The CDR3 nucleotides read TGTGCCAGCAGCCGAAACACCTACGAGCAGTACTTC.

V usage is TRBV28 and J usage is TRBJ1-1; D call uncertain. The germline V and J ends were trimmed by 6 bases and 3 bases, with 8 bases remaining between them. The CDR3 runs 12 residues. The germline CDR1 and CDR2 sequences are MDHEN and SYDVKM. CDR3 DNA sequence: TGTGCCAGCAGGTCCCAGGACACTGAAGCTTTCTTT. It specifies CASRSQDTEAFF.

The rearrangement joins TRBV6-5 to TRBJ1-4; 8 bases agree with TRBD1. Germline trimming cut 4 bases from V and 5 bases from J; bases unmatched to any gene: 6. Germline V lookup: CDR1 MNHEY, CDR2 SVGAGI. This CDR3 spans 15 amino acids. The CDR3 loop is CASSSDRGFNEKLFF. CDR3 coding DNA: TGTGCCAGCAGTTCTGACAGGGGTTTCAATGAAAAACTGTTTTTT.

The chain couples TRBV10-2 to TRBJ1-1; no reliable D call. The ends were cut back, 7 bases at V and 1 base at J, with 13 bases in the middle. This CDR3 is built from 14 residues. Germline V lookup: CDR1 WSHSY, CDR2 SAAADI. As DNA, the CDR3 is TGCGCCAGCACCCCGGACGGGGAGAACACTGAAGCTTTCTTT. This sequence encodes CASTPDGENTEAFF.

The J gene is TRBJ1-2, the V gene TRBV18; the D gene is possibly TRBD1 (5 bases). The CDR3 runs to 13 residues. Between the trimmed V and J ends, which lost 3 bases and 2 bases, there was a span of 7 bases. From germline, CDR1 is KGHSH and CDR2 LQKENI. The CDR3 here is CASSPDTNYGYTF. The CDR3 DNA is TGTGCCAGCTCACCGGACACCAACTATGGCTACACCTTC.

The rearrangement links TRBV30 to TRBJ2-5; TRBD2 matches 7 bases. The CDR3 has 13 residues. J was trimmed by 5 bases and V by 7 bases; bases with no gene match: 10. The germline CDR1 and CDR2 sequences are GTSNPN and SVGIG (reference sequence). The CDR3 coding sequence is TGTGCCTACAATGGGGCGGGGGTGGAGACCCAGTACTTC. Its protein product is CAYNGAGVETQYF.